The 22 T cell receptor beta chains below all came from one sample that was sequenced in a study of blood T cell repertoires in COVID-19. Sequencing was performed with immunoSEQ multiplex PCR; in TCRdb, only in-frame clones are kept and a portion is missing. Of about 150,000 clones listed, approximately 86% are singletons. Sequencing used peripheral blood. These receptor sequences come from a man between 60 and 75 years old with COVID-19, enrolled during active disease.

The CDR3 is CASSQVGGYEQYF. In DNA, the CDR3 is TGCGCCAGCAGCCAGGTAGGCGGGTACGAGCAGTACTTC. The chain recombines TRBV5-1 with TRBJ2-7; the D gene is possibly TRBD2 (5 bases). V shed 4 bases and J shed 4 bases, with 12 bases lying between them. Germline loops: CDR1 SGHRS, CDR2 YFSETQ. The CDR3 consists of 13 residues.

The V and J genes are TRBV27 and TRBJ1-3, with 9 bases aligning to TRBD1. Per germline, CDR1 MNHEY and CDR2 SMNVEV (reference sequence). With V trimmed by 2 bases and J by 0 bases, 5 bases remained unmatched. This CDR3 has 17 residues. This CDR3 is CASSLGTGPSSGNTIYF. CDR3 DNA: TGTGCCAGCAGTTTAGGGACAGGGCCGAGCTCTGGAAACACCATATATTTT.

The rearrangement uses TRBV28 and TRBJ1-5; D perhaps matches TRBD1 (6 bases). The CDR3 extends over 14 amino acids. Looked up from germline, CDR1 is MDHEN and CDR2 is SYDVKM. CDR3: CAVRGGLKDQPQHF. The CDR3 DNA is TGTGCTGTGCGCGGGGGCTTAAAGGATCAGCCCCAGCATTTT.

V usage is TRBV24-1 and J usage is TRBJ2-1; tentatively, D is TRBD2 (7 bases). Trimming pared 8 bases from V and 4 bases from J, leaving 14 bases between. The CDR3 is 14 residues long. Germline CDR1 KGHDR, CDR2 SFDVKD. CDR3 amino acids: CATMRGGFYNEQFF. CDR3 nucleotides: TGTGCCACCATGAGGGGGGGCTTTTACAATGAGCAGTTCTTC.

V and J are TRBV11-3 and TRBJ2-1; unclear D gene. V shed 5 bases and J shed 5 bases, with 16 bases lying between them. Germline V CDR1 and CDR2: SGHNT, YENEEA. The CDR3 loop spans 15 amino acids. CDR3: CASSPAAQLDNEQFF. As DNA, the CDR3 is TGTGCCAGCAGCCCGGCGGCGCAGTTAGACAATGAGCAGTTCTTC.

The rearrangement links TRBV6-2 or TRBV6-3 to TRBJ2-5, with D tentatively TRBD2 (6 bases). V was clipped by 3 bases and J by 0 bases, with 14 bases between them. Per the germline V gene, CDR1 is MNHEY and CDR2 is SVGEGT. The CDR3 is 16 residues long. The DNA for the CDR3 is TGTGCCAGCAGTTATAACCTAGCGACGTACCAAGAGACCCAGTACTTC. Residues: CASSYNLATYQETQYF.

The chain is built from TRBV19 and TRBJ1-2, with D hard to call. V was trimmed by 3 bases and J by 4 bases, leaving 21 bases between them. Germline V lookup: CDR1 LNHDA, CDR2 SQIVND (reference sequence). The CDR3 consists of 17 residues. Here the CDR3 reads CASSIANRLSTAYGYTF. DNA of the CDR3: TGTGCCAGTAGTATCGCCAACCGACTGAGCACGGCCTATGGCTACACCTTC.

This rearrangement joins TRBV2 to TRBJ1-1; D is unresolved. The CDR3 covers 12 residues. V dropped 6 bases and J dropped 1 base, with 6 bases sitting between them. CDR1 and CDR2 from the germline V gene are SNHLY and FYNNEI. The chain's CDR3 is CASRRANTEAFF. In DNA, the CDR3 is TGTGCCAGCAGGAGGGCGAACACTGAAGCTTTCTTT.

The CDR3 loop reads CASSRGGSYYGYTF. In DNA form, the CDR3 reads TGTGCCAGCAGCCGCGGGGGTTCCTACTATGGCTACACCTTC. The chain is built from TRBV3-1 (or the pseudogene TRBV3-2) and TRBJ1-2; perhaps TRBD1 as D (5 bases). Germline CDR1 is LGHDT and CDR2 is YNNKEL (reference sequence). CDR3 size: 14 residues. Trimming removed 4 bases at V and 3 bases at J, with 12 bases between.

The chain couples TRBV6-2 or TRBV6-3 to TRBJ1-2; the D is unclear. The V gene lost 2 bases and the J gene lost 2 bases, with 9 bases spanning the gap. Germline values: CDR1 MNHEY, CDR2 SVGEGT. This CDR3 region has 14 residues. The CDR3 spells CASSYVSENYGYTF. Here the CDR3 DNA reads TGTGCCAGCAGTTACGTCAGTGAAAACTATGGCTACACCTTC.

The rearrangement joins TRBV3-1 (or the pseudogene TRBV3-2) to TRBJ2-1; D call uncertain. This CDR3 has 11 amino acids. With 3 bases removed from V and 8 bases from J, the gap between germline ends came to 5 bases. Germline assignment: CDR1 LGHDT and CDR2 YNNKEL (reference sequence). The CDR3 reads CASSQGYEQFF. The CDR3 region has the DNA TGTGCCAGCAGCCAGGGCTATGAGCAGTTCTTC.

The chain links TRBV4-1 to TRBJ1-5; 9 bases are a match to TRBD1. This CDR3 has 16 amino acids. Germline V gene sequence: CDR1 MGHRA, CDR2 YSYEKL. J lost 4 bases, V lost 0 bases, and 4 bases had no gene match. The CDR3 sequence is CASSQDGTGRNQPQHF. DNA of the CDR3: TGCGCCAGCAGCCAAGATGGGACAGGGAGGAATCAGCCCCAGCATTTT.

V and J are TRBV18 and TRBJ1-1, with D possibly being TRBD1 (6 bases). From germline, CDR1 is KGHSH and CDR2 LQKENI. With 6 bases removed from V and 5 bases from J, the gap between germline ends came to 16 bases. The CDR3 sequence is 14 residues long. For the CDR3, the DNA is TGTGCCAGCTCCCCTACCGGGGGGCGGACTGAAGCTTTCTTT. Translating gives CASSPTGGRTEAFF.

The chain joins TRBV5-1 to TRBJ1-2, with TRBD1 as a possible D gene (5 bases). CDR1 and CDR2 from the germline V gene are SGHRS and YFSETQ. The V end was cut by 3 bases, the J end by 2 bases, with 17 bases between. The CDR3 has 16 amino acids. CDR3 DNA: TGCGCCAGCAGCTATGGCGGGGGGGATTTAAACTATGGCTACACCTTC. Protein product: CASSYGGGDLNYGYTF.

This clone has only one observation. The V gene is TRBV3-1 (or the pseudogene TRBV3-2), the J gene TRBJ2-7; no clear D. The V and J ends lost 1 base and 7 bases respectively, with 8 bases between them. The CDR3 is 12 residues long. Germline CDR1 and CDR2: LGHDT and YNNKEL (reference sequence). DNA for the CDR3: TGTGCCAGCAGCCAAGGTCCCCTGGAGCAGTACTTC. Translating gives CASSQGPLEQYF.

V is TRBV28 and J is TRBJ1-1, with a tentative D call TRBD1 (5 bases). Germline CDR1 reads MDHEN; CDR2 reads SYDVKM. V was shortened by 5 bases and J by 8 bases, with 18 bases between the two germline ends. The length of the CDR3 is 14 residues. DNA for the CDR3: TGTGCCAGCAGTCCCAGGGATAAGGGGCCCGAAGCTTTCTTT. Translation gives CASSPRDKGPEAFF.

The chain employs TRBV2 and TRBJ1-5, with 7 bases aligning to TRBD1. This CDR3 contains 16 residues. With 6 bases clipped from V and 4 bases from J, the junction kept 12 bases outside the gene matches. Germline values: CDR1 SNHLY, CDR2 FYNNEI. The DNA of the CDR3 is TGTGCCAGCAGCTGGCTCGGGGCAGGGGGGAATCAGCCCCAGCATTTT. Translation: CASSWLGAGGNQPQHF.

CDR3: CASSPWTGRSSYNEQFF. The CDR3 DNA sequence: TGTGCCAGCAGCCCATGGACTGGGAGGAGCTCCTACAATGAGCAGTTCTTC. V is TRBV9 and J is TRBJ2-1, with a weak D call TRBD2 (6 bases). Germline CDR1 SGDLS, CDR2 YYNGEE. The CDR3 is 17 amino acids. V dropped 4 bases and J dropped 0 bases, with 17 bases sitting between them.

The chain combines TRBV6-4 with TRBJ2-1, with 8 bases matching TRBD2. With V trimmed by 6 bases and J by 0 bases, 10 bases remained unmatched. The CDR3 length is 17 residues. Germline loops: CDR1 MRHNA, CDR2 SNTAGT. This CDR3 is CASSQGGGPSSYNEQFF. The CDR3 bases are TGTGCCAGCAGCCAAGGCGGGGGGCCTAGCTCCTACAATGAGCAGTTCTTC.

Worth noting for this clone: Other DNA variants within this sample encode the same CDR3. This chain links TRBV5-1 with TRBJ1-6; 8 bases map to TRBD1. There are 14 residues in the CDR3. Germline CDR1 and CDR2: SGHRS and YFSETQ. V lost 4 bases and J lost 7; bases outside the gene matches: 4. The CDR3, as DNA: TGCGCCAGCAGCACGGACAGGGCGAATTCACCCCTCCACTTT. Protein sequence: CASSTDRANSPLHF. The variable domain in full, with the rest retrieved from reference TRBV5-1 and TRBJ1-6, is KAGVTQTPRYLIKTRGQQVTLSCSPISGHRSVSWYQQTPGQGLQFLFEYFSETQRNKGNFPGRFSGRQFSNSRSEMNVSTLELGDSALYLCASSTDRANSPLHFGNGTRLTVT.

This clone is a singleton in its sample. The V gene is TRBV27, the J gene TRBJ1-1, with D possibly TRBD1 on 5 matching bases. Germline V CDR1 and CDR2: MNHEY, SMNVEV (reference sequence). This CDR3 spans 13 amino acids. Trimming stripped 2 bases from V and 7 bases from J, with 11 bases between. DNA for the CDR3: TGTGCCAGCAGTTTAGTAGGGGCACATGAAGCTTTCTTT. Amino acid sequence: CASSLVGAHEAFF.

This chain links TRBV5-1 with TRBJ2-2, with TRBD2 matching 11 bases. The CDR3 covers 15 residues. Losses at the gene ends were 4 bases for V and 2 bases for J; bases not matched to a gene: 1. CDR1 is SGHRS and CDR2 is YFSETQ in the germline V gene. For the CDR3, the DNA is TGCGCCAGCAGCGGGACTAGCGGAAACACCGGGGAGCTGTTTTTT. As protein: CASSGTSGNTGELFF. Filled out from reference TRBV5-1 and TRBJ2-2, the complete variable domain reads KAGVTQTPRYLIKTRGQQVTLSCSPISGHRSVSWYQQTPGQGLQFLFEYFSETQRNKGNFPGRFSGRQFSNSRSEMNVSTLELGDSALYLCASSGTSGNTGELFFGEGSRLTVL.